The 20 T cell receptor beta chains reported below all come from one sample, sequenced in a study of radiotherapy plus CTLA-4 blockade in lung cancer. The method was immunoSEQ multiplex PCR; TCRdb's version includes in-frame clones alone and lacks a portion of them. This sample has some 70,000 clones, with 65% to 80% found just once. The material sequenced was peripheral blood, taken from a patient treated with radiotherapy plus ipilimumab. The receptors here all came from a human donor with non-small cell lung cancer who had a complete response to radiotherapy plus ipilimumab.

The rearrangement links TRBV4-1 to TRBJ2-6; D uncertain. Trimming removed 6 bases at V and 0 bases at J, with 3 bases between. This CDR3 contains 13 residues. The germline V gene has CDR1 MGHRA and CDR2 YSYEKL. The CDR3 sequence is CASRLSGANVLTF. The CDR3 bases are TGCGCCAGCAGACTCTCTGGGGCCAACGTCCTGACTTTC.

CDR3 nucleotides: TGCGCCAGCAGCTTGGGGGTAACTAGCGGGAGGTACAATGAGCAGTTCTTC. This encodes CASSLGVTSGRYNEQFF. The chain joins TRBV5-1 to TRBJ2-1; 12 bases are a match to TRBD2. V shed 0 bases, J shed 4 bases, and the junction held 5 bases outside the gene matches. In germline, CDR1 is SGHRS, CDR2 YFSETQ. CDR3 size: 17 residues.

The chain carries TRBV6-6 and TRBJ2-7, with 8 positions matching TRBD2. CDR1 and CDR2 from the germline V gene are MNHNY and SVGAGI (reference sequence). The length of the CDR3 is 15 residues. J lost 6 bases, V lost 0 bases, and 7 bases had no gene match. CDR3 bases: TGTGCCAGCAGTTACTCGGGGTCCGGGAGGGTCGAGCAGTACGTC. Translating gives CASSYSGSGRVEQYV.

This clone appeared a few times. V and J are TRBV30 and TRBJ1-1; D ambiguous. CDR3 size: 13 residues. Per the germline V gene, CDR1 is GTSNPN and CDR2 is SVGIG (reference sequence). Trimming stripped 3 bases from V and 1 base from J, with 9 bases between. The chain's CDR3 is CAWRRSWNTEAFF. The CDR3 DNA reads as TGTGCCTGGAGGAGAAGCTGGAACACTGAAGCTTTCTTT.

In its sample, this clone ranks as medium-sized. The V call is TRBV7-9, the J call TRBJ1-2; perhaps TRBD1 as D (6 bases). There are 15 residues in the CDR3. The germline V and J ends were trimmed by 2 bases and 7 bases, with 17 bases remaining between them. Germline V gene sequence: CDR1 SEHNR, CDR2 FQNEAQ (reference sequence). The CDR3 loop is CASSLTTQGLGGYTF. The CDR3 bases are TGTGCCAGCAGCTTAACGACACAGGGACTTGGTGGCTACACCTTC. The complete variable domain, with remaining parts taken from reference TRBV7-9 and TRBJ1-2, reads DTGVSQNPRHKITKRGQNVTFRCDPISEHNRLYWYRQTLGQGPEFLTYFQNEAQLEKSRLLSDRFSAERPKGSFSTLEIQRTEQGDSAMYLCASSLTTQGLGGYTFGSGTRLTVV.

This chain links TRBV4-1 with TRBJ2-1, with 9 bases identical to TRBD2. Germline values: CDR1 MGHRA, CDR2 YSYEKL. The CDR3 extends over 15 amino acids. V was clipped by 8 bases and J by 8 bases; unmatched bases: 13. The CDR3 sequence: CASARLGLAKDEQFF. The CDR3 coding sequence is TGCGCCAGCGCTCGCCTTGGACTAGCGAAAGATGAGCAGTTCTTC.

The V gene is TRBV7-6, the J gene TRBJ2-5, with D perhaps matching TRBD2 (6 bases). Trimming removed 9 bases from V and 1 base from J, with 21 bases in between. CDR1 is SGHVS, CDR2 FNYEAQ, per germline. The CDR3 runs to 16 residues. In DNA, the CDR3 is TGTGCCAGTACGGAGGGGAGACCACAAATCCAAGAGACCCAGTACTTC. Its protein is CASTEGRPQIQETQYF.

The chain recombines TRBV2 with TRBJ2-1, with 7 nucleotides matching TRBD1. The V gene's germline CDR1 is SNHLY and CDR2 FYNNEI. V lost 3 bases to trimming and J lost 15 bases; unmatched junction nucleotides: 17. There are 15 residues in the CDR3. The CDR3 region has the DNA TGTGCCAGCAGTGATCGGACAGGAGGCTCTGGTCTGTGGTTCTTC. It encodes CASSDRTGGSGLWFF.

The V call is TRBV7-6, the J call TRBJ2-5; D gene uncertain. The CDR3 has 11 amino acids. The V and J ends lost 3 bases and 1 base respectively, with 0 bases between them. Germline-derived CDR1 and CDR2 are SGHVS and FNYEAQ. CDR3 sequence reads: CASSFQETQYF. The DNA of the CDR3 is TGTGCCAGCAGCTTCCAAGAGACCCAGTACTTC.

This clone was observed once. The V call is TRBV5-1, the J call TRBJ2-1; 7 nucleotides align to TRBD1. This CDR3 contains 13 residues. Per the germline V gene, CDR1 is SGHRS and CDR2 is YFSETQ. The trim removed 4 bases at V and 9 bases at J, leaving 7 bases unmatched. The CDR3 DNA follows: TGCGCCAGCAGCGGCGAACAGGGGTCTGAGCAGTTCTTC. It translates to CASSGEQGSEQFF.

This sequence joins TRBV7-9 and TRBJ1-2, with D possibly TRBD1 on 5 matching bases. Germline CDR1 is SEHNR and CDR2 is FQNEAQ (reference sequence). The CDR3 length is 16 residues. Trimming shortened V by 1 base and J by 1 base, and 13 bases separated the two germline ends. In nucleotides, the CDR3 is TGTGCCAGCAGCTTAGATCAGGGCCCAAATAACTATGGCTACACCTTC. It encodes CASSLDQGPNNYGYTF.

The rearrangement links TRBV6-1 to TRBJ1-2; D gene unclear. The CDR3 totals 13 residues. V lost 4 bases, J lost 8 bases, and 14 bases lay in between. Per germline, CDR1 MNHNS and CDR2 SASEGT. The CDR3 bases are TGTGCCAGCAGTGTCGGCTGGGTCTCCGGCTACACCTTC. This gives the protein CASSVGWVSGYTF.

The V and J genes are TRBV5-1 and TRBJ1-5, with 7 bases lining up with TRBD1. The V segment lost 5 bases and the J segment 3 bases; nucleotides outside the gene matches: 5. The germline V gene has CDR1 SGHRS and CDR2 YFSETQ. This CDR3 region has 14 residues. This CDR3 reads CASSPTGNNQPQHF. CDR3 bases: TGCGCCAGCAGTCCGACAGGGAACAATCAGCCCCAGCATTTT.

V and J are TRBV9 and TRBJ1-1; perhaps TRBD1 as D (5 bases). CDR3 length: 13 residues. Germline CDR1 SGDLS, CDR2 YYNGEE. V gave up 4 bases and J gave up 1 base, with 8 bases separating them. The CDR3 loop reads CASSRDANTEAFF. CDR3 coding DNA: TGTGCCAGCAGCAGGGACGCGAACACTGAAGCTTTCTTT. The full variable domain, its missing parts supplied by reference TRBV9 and TRBJ1-1, is DSGVTQTPKHLITATGQRVTLRCSPRSGDLSVYWYQQSLDQGLQFLIQYYNGEERAKGNILERFSAQQFPDLHSELNLSSLELGDSALYFCASSRDANTEAFFGQGTRLTVV.

This clone was seen only a few times. The chain has TRBV4-1 and TRBJ2-3; 7 nucleotides match TRBD2. From germline, CDR1 is MGHRA and CDR2 YSYEKL. This CDR3 spans 16 amino acids. V lost 0 bases, J lost 7 bases, and 10 bases stayed unmatched. The CDR3 loop reads CASSQDTLAVRNTQYF. CDR3 bases: TGCGCCAGCAGCCAAGATACGCTAGCGGTTCGAAATACGCAGTATTTT.

This clone appeared once. The genes are TRBV29-1 and TRBJ2-5; D is unresolved. CDR1 is SQVTM and CDR2 is ANQGSEA in the germline V gene. The CDR3 has 13 residues. The germline V and J ends were trimmed by 4 bases and 2 bases, with 11 bases remaining between them. The CDR3 loop is CSVAGDYQETQYF. CDR3 sequence (DNA): TGCAGCGTTGCTGGGGATTATCAAGAGACCCAGTACTTC.

This chain joins TRBV18 and TRBJ2-5, with D perhaps given as TRBD1 or TRBD2 (5 bases each). The CDR3 has 12 amino acids. The ends were cut back, 8 bases at V and 5 bases at J, with 12 bases in the middle. CDR1 is KGHSH, CDR2 LQKENI, per germline. CDR3 loop: CASAGAAETQYF. In nucleotides, the CDR3 is TGTGCCAGCGCCGGGGCAGCGGAGACCCAGTACTTC. Combining the CDR3 with reference TRBV18 and TRBJ2-5 gives the whole variable domain NAGVMQNPRHLVRRRGQEARLRCSPMKGHSHVYWYRQLPEEGLKFMVYLQKENIIDESGMPKERFSAEFPKEGPSILRIQQVVRGDSAAYFCASAGAAETQYFGPGTRLLVL.

V usage is TRBV5-4 and J usage is TRBJ1-4, with D hard to call. CDR3 length: 15 residues. From germline, CDR1 is SGHNT and CDR2 YYREEE (reference sequence). V was shortened by 3 bases and J by 5 bases, with 14 bases between the two germline ends. CDR3 sequence: CASSSDLLRNEKLFF. CDR3 DNA: TGTGCCAGCAGCTCTGACCTCCTTAGGAATGAAAAACTGTTTTTT.

The rearrangement uses TRBV5-4 and TRBJ1-1; D not resolved. Trimming took 1 base from V and 1 from J, leaving 11 bases between them. The CDR3 runs to 15 residues. Germline CDR1 reads SGHNT; CDR2 reads YYREEE (reference sequence). CDR3 DNA sequence: TGTGCCAGCAGCTTGAGAACCACCGGGAACACTGAAGCTTTCTTT. Encoded protein: CASSLRTTGNTEAFF.

This clone was seen only a few times. The V gene is TRBV10-1, the J gene TRBJ1-1; TRBD1 might be the D (5 bases). CDR3 length: 14 residues. V was pared by 3 bases and J by 6 bases, with 14 bases between. Germline CDR1 WNHNN, CDR2 SYGVQD (reference sequence). The CDR3 loop is CASSDEEEGPEAFF. The CDR3 nucleotides are TGCGCCAGCAGTGATGAGGAAGAGGGACCTGAAGCTTTCTTT.